A selection of T cell receptor beta chains follows, all from one sample in a study of CD4 and CD8 cells across lung adenocarcinoma regions. TCRdb used MiXCR to reprocess the PCR reads, holding one entry per CDR3 protein. This sample has some 5,000 distinct CDR3 sequences, with 55% to 70% found just once. Sequenced material: CD4+ T cells from the center of a lung tumor. The receptors come from a male donor with lung adenocarcinoma. The CD4 and CD8 labels of this study may be unreliable. Each CDR3 is given with its conserved first and last residue. A D gene is named only where the DNA matches it firmly. Rows give clone size only sometimes, using once, few, many, or a class for an expanded clone.

d_call	clone_size	v_call	j_call	cdr3_nt	cdr3_aa
TRBD2	NA	TRBV6-1	TRBJ2-1	TGTGCCAGCAGTGAAGCTAGCGGGAGAACTGGTGAGCAGTTCTTC	CASSEASGRTGEQFF
NA	NA	TRBV7-3	TRBJ2-2	TGTGCCAGCAGCTTTTCAGGCACCGGGGAGCTGTTTTTT	CASSFSGTGELFF
TRBD2	NA	TRBV24-1	TRBJ2-5	TGTGCCACCAGTGACCCCCTGGGGTCTGGCGGGGGGAGCCCAGAGACGCAGTACTTC	CATSDPLGSGGGSPETQYF
NA	NA	TRBV6-8	TRBJ2-5	TGTGCCAGCAGTTATTTGGAACAGGGCAAAGAGACCCAGTACTTC	CASSYLEQGKETQYF
NA	NA	TRBV24-1	TRBJ2-5	TGTGCCACCAGTGACCGCGCGGGGTCTGGGGGCGGGGGCCAAGAGACGCAGTACTTC	CATSDRAGSGGGGQETQYF
NA	NA	TRBV6-1	TRBJ2-3	TGTGCGGGCAGTGGGGGCGGGAGCCAAGAGACGCAGTACTTT	CAGSGGGSQETQYF
NA	NA	TRBV27	TRBJ1-1	TGTGCCAGCAGTTTCGCGGGGGCGTTTAATGGCTCTACCTTT	CASSFAGAFNGSTF
NA	once	TRBV7-2	TRBJ2-2	TGTGCCAGCAGCTTAGGGGGGCGGGGGAGCAACGGGGAGCTGTTTTTT	CASSLGGRGSNGELFF
NA	NA	TRBV27	TRBJ2-4	TGTGCCAGCAGCCGGACACGCAAAAACATGCAGTACTTC	CASSRTRKNMQYF
NA	NA	TRBV7-6	TRBJ2-2	TGTGCCAGCAGCCCAACCGGGACTCTTTCCACCGGGGAGCTGTTTTTT	CASSPTGTLSTGELFF
NA	medium-sized	TRBV6-1	TRBJ1-5	TGTGCCAGCAGAGTAGAGTCAGGGGCGGGCAATCAGCCCCAGCATTTT	CASRVESGAGNQPQHF
NA	medium-sized	TRBV10-3	TRBJ1-2	TGTGCCATCAGTGCAGGGTGGGAGCAAAATGGCTACACCTTC	CAISAGWEQNGYTF
NA	few	TRBV6-1	TRBJ2-1	TGTGCCAGCAGTGAACCAGGGCCCGCCAATGAGCAGTTCTTC	CASSEPGPANEQFF
NA	NA	TRBV6-1	TRBJ2-5	TGTGCGGGCAGCGCGCAGCGCGGCCAAGAGACCCAGTACTTT	CAGSAQRGQETQYF
NA	NA	TRBV6-1	TRBJ1-1	TGTGCCAGCAGTGTCTCAGGGAAAACTGAAGATGTCTTT	CASSVSGKTEDVF
TRBD2	NA	TRBV11-3	TRBJ2-7	TGTGCCAGCAGCTTATTAGCGGGAGTAAACAACGAGCAGTACTTC	CASSLLAGVNNEQYF
TRBD2	NA	TRBV9	TRBJ2-3	TGTGTCAGCGGGGGAGGTGGGGGAGGTGGCCAAGAGACGCAGTACTTT	CVSGGGGGGGQETQYF
NA	NA	TRBV7-2	TRBJ2-2	TGTGCCAGCAGCTTGTCAGGGGGGTACACCGGGGAGCTGTTTTTT	CASSLSGGYTGELFF